This T cell receptor beta chain was recorded in a study of Ad26.COV2.S vaccination and SARS-CoV-2 variants. Study information: The study gave Ad26.COV2.S intramuscularly, once or twice 56 days apart.

This CDR3 comprises 20 residues. Germline lookup yields CDR1 SGHNT and CDR2 YYREEE (reference sequence). The V end lost 2 bases, the J end lost 4 bases, and 29 bases lay between the germline ends. The treatment denotes: about 20 received Ad26.COV2.S at low or high dose, single or two shots; about 5 received placebo; per-sample allocation not given. Specimen acquisition occurred on day 63 following the initial vaccine or placebo injection. Sequencing used immunoSEQ multiplex PCR; TCRdb keeps in-frame clones, though not all of them. Of about half a million clones listed, 80% to 90% are singletons. Material: peripheral blood, obtained in a trial of Ad26.COV2.S vaccine versus placebo. The sequence was collected from a person between 18 and 65 years old who received the Ad26.COV2.S COVID-19 vaccine or a placebo. V gene TRBV5-4 combines with J gene TRBJ2-3; D might be TRBD1 or TRBD2, each matching 7 bases. Written as DNA, the CDR3 is TGTGCCAGCAGCTTTGGGACAGTCTATTCTAGCGGAACAGACCCAGATACGCAGTATTTT. This sequence encodes CASSFGTVYSSGTDPDTQYF.